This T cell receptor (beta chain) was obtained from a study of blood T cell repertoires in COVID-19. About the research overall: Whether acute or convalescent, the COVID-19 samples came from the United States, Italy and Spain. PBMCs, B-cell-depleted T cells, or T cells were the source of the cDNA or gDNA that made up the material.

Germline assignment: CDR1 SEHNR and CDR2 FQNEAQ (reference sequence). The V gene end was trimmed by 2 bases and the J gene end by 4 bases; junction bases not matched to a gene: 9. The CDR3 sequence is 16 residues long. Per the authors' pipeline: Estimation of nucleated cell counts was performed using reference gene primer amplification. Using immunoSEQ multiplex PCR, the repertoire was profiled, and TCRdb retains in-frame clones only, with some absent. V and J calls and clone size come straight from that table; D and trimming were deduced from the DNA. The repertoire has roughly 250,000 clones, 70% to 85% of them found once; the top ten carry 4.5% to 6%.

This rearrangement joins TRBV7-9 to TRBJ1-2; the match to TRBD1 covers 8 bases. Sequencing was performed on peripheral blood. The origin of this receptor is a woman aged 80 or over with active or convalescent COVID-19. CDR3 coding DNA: TGTGCCAGCAGCTTAAGAGCCACGACAGGGGCCTATGGCTACACCTTC. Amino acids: CASSLRATTGAYGYTF.